This record covers a single T cell receptor (beta chain). The antigen is not known. The data stem from a study of shared clonotypes between healthy human individuals. With 1 base removed from V and 1 base from J, the gap between germline ends came to 15 bases. CDR1 and CDR2 from the germline V gene are LNHDA and SQIVND (reference sequence). The CDR3 is made up of 17 amino acids. Using immunoSEQ multiplex PCR, the repertoire was profiled, and TCRdb retains in-frame clones only, with some absent. The table shows about 1 million clones, with roughly 80% occurring only once. Whole-study findings and limits: Naive subsets generally exceeded memory subsets in estimated richness. What limited the represented genetic and exposure-history diversity was the small number of donors.

The sequence came from a young man in good health. The source material was memory CD4+ T cells sorted from blood. Subset in this sample: CD45RA-negative fraction. This sequence joins TRBV19 and TRBJ2-3; D possibly corresponds to TRBD1 (6 bases). CDR3 in DNA: TGTGCCAGTAGTATAGGGTACAGGGCGGGCGGCACAGATACGCAGTATTTT. Protein sequence: CASSIGYRAGGTDTQYF.